This record covers a single T cell receptor beta chain. The target antigen is unknown. The sample belongs to a study of T cell responses to AZD1222 COVID-19 vaccine. General study findings and limits: There were vaccine-associated CD4 TCRs across spike, dominant at 160-218 and 743-854. Females made up more of the donors, who were largely white British, and clonal diversity may have come out too low. Spike-specific TCR breadth and depth were elevated following two AZD1222 doses.

Some clones are missing from TCRdb's copy, which holds only in-frame ones; the method was immunoSEQ multiplex PCR. The data contain about 150,000 clones, 85% to 95% of them singletons. J gave up 5 bases and V 6 bases, and 10 bases lay outside the gene matches. The CDR3 is 14 residues long. CDR1 is SQVTM and CDR2 is ANQGSEA in the germline V gene. Source: peripheral blood, taken on day 0 of AZD1222 vaccination. This clonotype was sampled from an adult in good health. V is TRBV29-1 and J is TRBJ2-1, with TRBD2 identical over 7 bases. The CDR3 protein is CSVRVQRGDNEQFF. The CDR3 DNA follows: TGCAGCGTCCGCGTCCAGCGGGGCGACAATGAGCAGTTCTTC.